This TCR beta chain was obtained from a study of blood T cell repertoires in COVID-19. The protocol was immunoSEQ multiplex PCR, while the TCRdb copy is restricted to in-frame clones and leaves out a portion. This table holds approximately 200,000 clones, around 80% found once. The CDR3 consists of 11 residues. The V gene lost 4 bases and the J gene lost 5 bases, with 6 bases spanning the gap. In germline, CDR1 is DFQATT, CDR2 SNEGSKA (reference sequence). The source of this sequence is a woman of 80 years or more with COVID-19, enrolled during active disease. The J gene is TRBJ2-1, the V gene TRBV20-1; a possible D gene is TRBD1 (6 bases). The sample taken for sequencing was peripheral blood. The CDR3, as DNA: TGCAGTGCTAACAGGGACAATGAGCAGTTCTTC. This sequence encodes CSANRDNEQFF.